These T cell receptor beta chains were read from a single sample in a study of breast tumors, draining lymph nodes, adjacent tissues. Via MiXCR, TCRdb re-called the multiplex PCR reads, giving one row per CDR3 protein. Of approximately 250,000 distinct CDR3 sequences listed, less than 40% were seen once; the top ten hold under 4.5%. The material sequenced was axillary lymph node tissue. These receptors came from a female donor with breast cancer. Some clones in this sample may be carry-over from other donors' samples. CDR3s include the opening cysteine and the closing phenylalanine or tryptophan. The D gene is left open where the match is weak. The size of a clone is reported for some rows only, either as once, few or many, or as a class for expanded clones.

clone_size j_call v_call d_call cdr3_nt cdr3_aa
. TRBJ2-5 TRBV2 . TGTGCCAGCACCACAGGGCGCTTTGGGACCCAGTACTTC CASTTGRFGTQYF
few TRBJ2-2 TRBV6-5 TRBD1 TGTGCCAGCAACCCGGACAGGGGGGCCGGGGAGCTGTTTTTT CASNPDRGAGELFF
few TRBJ2-5 TRBV6-1 TRBD2 TGTGCCAGCAAGCGGGAGACGGAGACCCAGTACTTC CASKRETETQYF
many TRBJ2-3 TRBV5-1 . TGCGCCAGCAGTTGGATGGGGGGTCCGGGCACAGATACGCAGTATTTT CASSWMGGPGTDTQYF
. TRBJ2-1 TRBV19 . TGTGCCAGTGCCCCGGCAGGGGGGGAGCAGTTCTTC CASAPAGGEQFF
many TRBJ1-2 TRBV5-1 . TGCGCCAGCAGCTTGGCCCCCTCGACACGTAACTATGGCTACACCTTC CASSLAPSTRNYGYTF
many TRBJ2-2 TRBV7-3 . TGTGCCAGCAGCTTATTAGACGCCGGGGAGCTGTTTTTT CASSLLDAGELFF
. TRBJ1-1 TRBV5-1 . TGCGCCAGCAGCTTGGAATGGAACACTGAAGCTTTCTTT CASSLEWNTEAFF
. TRBJ1-5 TRBV4-2 . TGTGCCAGCAGCTTGGAGCCCGGGGACAATCAGCCCCAGCATTTT CASSLEPGDNQPQHF
. TRBJ1-5 TRBV2 . TGTGCCAGCAGCTTGGGCGGGGGAAGGTGCAATCAGCCCCAGCATTTT CASSLGGGRCNQPQHF
. TRBJ1-4 TRBV14 . TGTGCCAGCAGCCCCCTCCCGGGGAAGGGGAGCACAACTAATGAAAAACTGTTTTTT CASSPLPGKGSTTNEKLFF
many TRBJ2-1 TRBV9 . TGTGCCAGCAGCGTAGGATCCTTGGACAATGAGCAGTTCTTC CASSVGSLDNEQFF
many TRBJ2-7 TRBV10-1 TRBD2 TGCGCCAGCAGGGATTTAGCGGGAGGGCCAGGAGGGAAGCAGTACTTC CASRDLAGGPGGKQYF
. TRBJ2-1 TRBV20-1 TRBD2 TGCAGTGCTAGATTGGGACTAGCGGGAGGGCCCCGGAATGAGCAGTTCTTC CSARLGLAGGPRNEQFF
many TRBJ2-2 TRBV5-1 . TGCGCCAGCAGCTTGGACGGAAACACCGGGGAGCTGTTTTTT CASSLDGNTGELFF
many TRBJ1-3 TRBV20-1 . TGCAGTGCCTACAGAGACCCCGGGGCGGGGGGAAACACCATATATTTT CSAYRDPGAGGNTIYF
many TRBJ1-3 TRBV12-3/TRBV12-4 . TGTGCCAGCAACAAGCAGGCCCGCTCTGGAAACACCATATATTTT CASNKQARSGNTIYF
many TRBJ1-2 TRBV2 TRBD1 TGTGCCAGCAGACGGGACAGGGGCTCCTATGGCTACACCTTC CASRRDRGSYGYTF
few TRBJ2-6 TRBV6-1 . TGTGCCAGCAGTCAGAAGCTCTCTGGGGCCAACGTCCTGACTTTC CASSQKLSGANVLTF
few TRBJ2-1 TRBV7-8 TRBD2 TGTGCCAGCAGCTTAGGAGGGGAGGGGAATGAGCAGTTCTTC CASSLGGEGNEQFF
many TRBJ1-2 TRBV6-5 . TGTGCCAGCAGTTACACGATGGGGGCGAGGGGGGATGGCTACACCTTC CASSYTMGARGDGYTF
many TRBJ2-3 TRBV6-1 TRBD2 TGTGCCAGCAAGCCCCTCCTAGCGGCCAAGGATACGCAGTATTTT CASKPLLAAKDTQYF
many TRBJ2-1 TRBV5-1 . TGCGCCAGCAGCTTGGTAGATTACAATGAGCAGTTCTTC CASSLVDYNEQFF
many TRBJ2-7 TRBV7-3 TRBD2 TGTGCCAGCAGCCCTACTAGCGACTCCTACGAGCAGTACTTC CASSPTSDSYEQYF
many TRBJ2-5 TRBV7-3 TRBD2 TGTGCCAGCAGCGTCCGCGGGGGGGCACAGACCCAGTACTTC CASSVRGGAQTQYF
. TRBJ1-6 TRBV20-1 . TGCAGTGCTAGACCTAGGACGGTGAGCTCCTATAATTCACCCCTCCACTTT CSARPRTVSSYNSPLHF
. TRBJ1-5 TRBV2 . TGTGCCAGCAGTCCCGGGACCCAACAGCCCCAGCATTTT CASSPGTQQPQHF
many TRBJ2-5 TRBV2 TRBD2 TGTGCCAGCCTCGGAAAGACCACGGGGGGGACCCAGTACTTC CASLGKTTGGTQYF
once TRBJ1-4 TRBV20-1 . TGCAGTGCTAGCCCCCGGGACGGAAAACTGTTTTTT CSASPRDGKLFF
many TRBJ2-1 TRBV7-8 . TGTGCCAGCAGCTTAGAAAGCTTCTCGGGAGTTTCCTACAATGAGCAGTTCTTC CASSLESFSGVSYNEQFF
many TRBJ2-2 TRBV7-2 . TGTGCCAGCAGCTCCCGGTCAGGGGGGAGGGAGCTGTTTTTT CASSSRSGGRELFF
. TRBJ1-2 TRBV9 TRBD1 TGTGCCAGCAGTCTCCCGACAGGGACTGGCTACACCTTC CASSLPTGTGYTF
many TRBJ1-4 TRBV7-2 TRBD1 TGTGCCAGCAGCCTGACAGGGTGGGAAAAACTGTTTTTT CASSLTGWEKLFF
many TRBJ1-2 TRBV9 . TGTGCCAGCAGCGTAGCTCCCGCTAACTATGGCTACACCTTC CASSVAPANYGYTF
. TRBJ1-4 TRBV9 . TGTGCCAGCAGCACTCAGGTTGATGAAAAACTGTTTTTT CASSTQVDEKLFF
. TRBJ2-2 TRBV4-1 . TGCGCCAGCAGCCAAGCCTTGGCCCCTGACAGTGCGAACACCGGGGAGCTGTTTTTT CASSQALAPDSANTGELFF
many TRBJ2-2 TRBV9 . TGTGCCAGCAGCGTAGGAGGGGGACAGCGGGTCGGGGAGCTGTTTTTT CASSVGGGQRVGELFF
many TRBJ2-3 TRBV28 . TGTGCCAGCAGCTCATCGGGTCAGGGGACAGATACGCAGTATTTT CASSSSGQGTDTQYF
. TRBJ2-5 TRBV28 TRBD2 TGTGCCAGCAGTTTCCTAGCGGGGGCCCTACTCCAAGAGACCCAGTACTTC CASSFLAGALLQETQYF
. TRBJ2-2 TRBV3-1 . TGTGCCAGCAGCCGAGGAGAGGCGGGGGAGCTGTTTTTT CASSRGEAGELFF
. TRBJ2-5 TRBV19 . TGTGCCAGTAACTCAGGGAACCCTCGAATAGGGGCCCAGTACTTC CASNSGNPRIGAQYF
many TRBJ2-7 TRBV11-3 . TGTGCCAGCAGAGGTCACGCGCCCACCTACGAGCAGTACTTC CASRGHAPTYEQYF
many TRBJ2-7 TRBV25-1 . TGTGCCAGCAGCCGGGGGTACGGTACCGAGCAGTACTTC CASSRGYGTEQYF
many TRBJ1-4 TRBV19 . TGTGCCAGCCGTCAGCAGGGCGGAGGTACTAATGAAAAACTGTTTTTT CASRQQGGGTNEKLFF
many TRBJ2-2 TRBV10-3 TRBD2 TGTGCCATCAGTAGCGGGGTCACCGGGGAGCTGTTTTTT CAISSGVTGELFF
once TRBJ1-6 TRBV9 . TGTGCCAGCAGCCCAACTAGCGGGGAGTCACCCCTCCACTTT CASSPTSGESPLHF
once TRBJ2-7 TRBV29-1 TRBD1 TGCAGCGTTGATCCGGGACAGGGAAACGAGCAGTACTTC CSVDPGQGNEQYF
many TRBJ2-7 TRBV10-3 . TGTGCCATCAGACAGGGAAGCTCCTACGAGCAGTACTTC CAIRQGSSYEQYF
many TRBJ2-1 TRBV24-1 . TGTGCCACCAGTGACCCGCGGTTCCACAATGAGCAGTTCTTC CATSDPRFHNEQFF